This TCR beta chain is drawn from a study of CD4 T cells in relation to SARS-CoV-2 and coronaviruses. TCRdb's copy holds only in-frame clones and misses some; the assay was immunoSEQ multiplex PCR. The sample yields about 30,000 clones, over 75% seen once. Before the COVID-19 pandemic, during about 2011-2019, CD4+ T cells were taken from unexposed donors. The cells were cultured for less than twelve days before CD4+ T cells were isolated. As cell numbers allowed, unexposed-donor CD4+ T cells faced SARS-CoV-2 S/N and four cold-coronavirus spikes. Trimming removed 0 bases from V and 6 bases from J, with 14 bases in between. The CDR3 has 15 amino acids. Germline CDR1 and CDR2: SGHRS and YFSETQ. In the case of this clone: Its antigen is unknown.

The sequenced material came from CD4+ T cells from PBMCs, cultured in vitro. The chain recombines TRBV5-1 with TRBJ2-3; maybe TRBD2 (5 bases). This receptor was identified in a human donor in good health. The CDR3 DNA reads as TGCGCCAGCAGCTTGGCCGAGGTAGCGTGGGATACGCAGTATTTT. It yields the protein CASSLAEVAWDTQYF.